This T cell receptor (beta chain) appears in the sequencing data of a study of low-dose radiotherapy and immunotherapy resistance in tumors. Study at large: A total of 13 Gy over 26 weeks was given to Cohort 2 as 1 Gy per fraction every two weeks. On cycle 1 day 1, patients started four cycles of oral aspirin 300 mg daily.

Primers targeting TRAV and TRBV primed first-strand cDNA, covering alpha and beta chains. For amplifying TCRs, the PCR ran for around 20 cycles with Phusion, which was used together with a constant-region primer and the adapter on the V primers. Via MiXCR, TCRdb re-called the reads, giving one row per CDR3 protein. The sample lists tens of thousands of distinct CDR3 sequences, 20% to 25% occurring once. The time point was: after trial treatment. Treatment given: LDRT plus nivolumab, ipilimumab, low-dose cyclophosphamide and aspirin (RACIN trial). Donors were administered nivolumab, ipilimumab, aspirin and low-dose cyclophosphamide, together with low-dose radiotherapy. Eligible patients bore advanced solid tumors devoid of tumor-infiltrating lymphocytes. This clonotype was seen repeatedly, ten times or more. Sequencing was performed on PBMCs, taken after low-dose radiotherapy plus immunotherapy. The sequence was obtained from a female donor with ovarian cancer.

The CDR3 spells CASSLFGVQKEKLFF. For the CDR3, the DNA is TGTGCCAGCAGTTTATTCGGAGTGCAGAAGGAAAAACTGTTTTTT. The chain couples TRBV12-3 or TRBV12-4 to TRBJ1-4; D ambiguous. Trimming took off 2 bases at V and 8 bases at J, with 15 bases between the two ends. This CDR3 contains 15 residues.